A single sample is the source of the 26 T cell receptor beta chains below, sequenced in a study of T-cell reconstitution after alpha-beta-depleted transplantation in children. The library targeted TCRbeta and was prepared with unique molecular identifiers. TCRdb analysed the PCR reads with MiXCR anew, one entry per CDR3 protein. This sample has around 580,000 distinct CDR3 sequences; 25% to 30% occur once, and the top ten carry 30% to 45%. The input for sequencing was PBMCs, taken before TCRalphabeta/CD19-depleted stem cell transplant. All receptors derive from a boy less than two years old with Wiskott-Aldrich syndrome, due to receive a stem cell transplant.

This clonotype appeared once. This CDR3 is CSARAWDGTNEKLFF. The CDR3 nucleotides read TGCAGTGCTAGAGCCTGGGACGGAACTAATGAAAAACTGTTTTTT. The gene calls are TRBV20-1 and TRBJ1-4; possibly TRBD1 for D (5 bases). The CDR3 has 15 residues. Trimming stripped 1 base from V and 1 base from J, with 10 bases between. Germline V lookup: CDR1 DFQATT, CDR2 SNEGSKA (reference sequence).

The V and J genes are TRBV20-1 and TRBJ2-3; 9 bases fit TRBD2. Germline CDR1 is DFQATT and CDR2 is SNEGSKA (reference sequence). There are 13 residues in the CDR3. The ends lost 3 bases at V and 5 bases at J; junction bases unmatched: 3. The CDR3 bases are TGCAGTGCTAGGGGACTAGCTGTAGATACGCAGTATTTT. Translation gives CSARGLAVDTQYF.

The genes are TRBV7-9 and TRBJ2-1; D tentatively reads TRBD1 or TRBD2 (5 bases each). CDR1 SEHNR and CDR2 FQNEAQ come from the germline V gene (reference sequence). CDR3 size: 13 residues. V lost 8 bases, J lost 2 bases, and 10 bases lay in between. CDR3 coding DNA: TGTGCCAGCCCCGGGACGACCTACAATGAGCAGTTCTTC. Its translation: CASPGTTYNEQFF. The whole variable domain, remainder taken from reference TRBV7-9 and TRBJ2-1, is DTGVSQNPRHKITKRGQNVTFRCDPISEHNRLYWYRQTLGQGPEFLTYFQNEAQLEKSRLLSDRFSAERPKGSFSTLEIQRTEQGDSAMYLCASPGTTYNEQFFGPGTRLTVL.

CDR3 region: CAPWGDYLNEQFF. CDR3 in DNA: TGCGCCCCCTGGGGGGACTACCTCAATGAGCAGTTCTTC. This rearrangement joins TRBV20-1 to TRBJ2-1, with TRBD2 matching over 7 bases. Germline V gene lookup returns CDR1 DFQATT and CDR2 SNEGSKA (reference sequence). This CDR3 is built from 13 residues.

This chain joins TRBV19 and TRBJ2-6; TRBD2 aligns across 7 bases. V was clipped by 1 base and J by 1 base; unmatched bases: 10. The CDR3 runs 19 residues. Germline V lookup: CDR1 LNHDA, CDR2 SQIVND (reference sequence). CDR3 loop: CASSIAEAGLPSGANVLTF. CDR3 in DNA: TGTGCCAGTAGTATAGCCGAAGCGGGGTTGCCTTCTGGGGCCAACGTCCTGACTTTC.

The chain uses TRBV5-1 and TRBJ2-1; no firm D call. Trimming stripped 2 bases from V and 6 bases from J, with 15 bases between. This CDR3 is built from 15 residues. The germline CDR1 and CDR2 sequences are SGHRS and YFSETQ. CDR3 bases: TGCGCCAGCAGCTTATCTCCAGGCCGCTGCAATGAGCAGTTCTTC. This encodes CASSLSPGRCNEQFF.

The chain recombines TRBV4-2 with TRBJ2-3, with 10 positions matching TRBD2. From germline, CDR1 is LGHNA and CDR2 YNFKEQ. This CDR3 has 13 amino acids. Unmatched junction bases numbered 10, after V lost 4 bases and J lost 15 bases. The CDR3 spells CASSPRLAGVSYF. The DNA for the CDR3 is TGTGCCAGCAGCCCACGACTAGCGGGCGTCTCATATTTT.

The CDR3 protein is CASSLGVPSGRDTQYF. CDR3 bases: TGCGCCAGCAGCTTGGGTGTGCCGAGCGGAAGGGATACGCAGTATTTT. This rearrangement joins TRBV5-1 to TRBJ2-3; tentatively, D is TRBD2 (5 bases). CDR1 and CDR2 from the germline V gene are SGHRS and YFSETQ. The V and J ends lost 0 bases and 6 bases respectively, with 17 bases between them. The CDR3 extends over 16 amino acids.

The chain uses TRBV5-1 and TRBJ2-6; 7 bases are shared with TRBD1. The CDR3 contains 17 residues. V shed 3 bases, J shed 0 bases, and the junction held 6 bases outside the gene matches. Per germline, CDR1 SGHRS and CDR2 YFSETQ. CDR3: CASSWDSLASGANVLTF. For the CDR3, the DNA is TGCGCCAGCAGCTGGGACAGCCTTGCCTCTGGGGCCAACGTCCTGACTTTC.

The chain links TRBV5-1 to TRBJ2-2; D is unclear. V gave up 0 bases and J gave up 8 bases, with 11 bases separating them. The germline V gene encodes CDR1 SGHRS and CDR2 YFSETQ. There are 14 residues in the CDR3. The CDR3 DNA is TGCGCCAGCAGCTTGGATTCCGGACCTGGGGAGCTGTTTTTT. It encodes CASSLDSGPGELFF.

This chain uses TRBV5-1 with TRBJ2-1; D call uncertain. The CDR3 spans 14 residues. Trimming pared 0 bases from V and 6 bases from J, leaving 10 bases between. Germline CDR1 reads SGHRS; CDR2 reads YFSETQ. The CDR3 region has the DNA TGCGCCAGCAGCTTGGGGCTAGTATCCAATGAGCAGTTCTTC. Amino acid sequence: CASSLGLVSNEQFF.

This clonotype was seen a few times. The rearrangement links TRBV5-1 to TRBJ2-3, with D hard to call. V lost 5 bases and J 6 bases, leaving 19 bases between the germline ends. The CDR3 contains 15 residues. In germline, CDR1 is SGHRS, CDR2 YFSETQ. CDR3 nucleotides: TGCGCCAGCAGACCCGTGCTGGCGCCTCGGGATACGCAGTATTTT. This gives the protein CASRPVLAPRDTQYF.

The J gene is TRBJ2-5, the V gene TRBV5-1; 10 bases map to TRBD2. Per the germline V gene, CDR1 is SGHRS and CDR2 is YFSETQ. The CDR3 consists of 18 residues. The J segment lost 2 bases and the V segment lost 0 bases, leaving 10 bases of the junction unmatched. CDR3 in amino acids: CASSLGWGLAGVQETQYF. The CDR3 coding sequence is TGCGCCAGCAGCTTGGGTTGGGGTCTAGCGGGGGTGCAAGAGACCCAGTACTTC.

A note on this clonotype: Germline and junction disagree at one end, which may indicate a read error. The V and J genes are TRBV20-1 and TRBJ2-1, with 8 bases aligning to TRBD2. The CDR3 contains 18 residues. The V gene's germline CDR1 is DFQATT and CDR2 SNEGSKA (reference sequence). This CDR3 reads CCADRGGQRDARPNEQFF. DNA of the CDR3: TGCTGTGCGGATCGGGGGGGGCAGCGGGATGCAAGGCCCAATGAGCAGTTCTTC.

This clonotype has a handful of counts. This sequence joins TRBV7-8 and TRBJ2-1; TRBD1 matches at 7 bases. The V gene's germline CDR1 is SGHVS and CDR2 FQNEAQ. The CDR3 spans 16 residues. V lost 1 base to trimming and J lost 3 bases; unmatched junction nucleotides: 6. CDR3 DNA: TGTGCCAGCAGCTTAGTCAGGGACAGCATCTACAATGAGCAGTTCTTC. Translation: CASSLVRDSIYNEQFF.

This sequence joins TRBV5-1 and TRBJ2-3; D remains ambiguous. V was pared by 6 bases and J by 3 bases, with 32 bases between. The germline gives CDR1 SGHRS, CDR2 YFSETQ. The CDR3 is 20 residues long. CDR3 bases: TGCGCCAGCACCCCCCTTCCTGGGCTAGGAGATCTACATCGTACAGATACGCAGTATTTT. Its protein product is CASTPLPGLGDLHRTDTQYF.

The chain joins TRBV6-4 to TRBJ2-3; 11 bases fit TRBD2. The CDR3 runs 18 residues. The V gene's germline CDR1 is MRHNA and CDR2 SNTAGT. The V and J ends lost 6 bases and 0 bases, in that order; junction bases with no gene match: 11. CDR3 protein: CASRPTSGSVASTDTQYF. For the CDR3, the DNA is TGTGCCAGCAGGCCAACTAGCGGGAGCGTGGCTAGCACAGATACGCAGTATTTT.

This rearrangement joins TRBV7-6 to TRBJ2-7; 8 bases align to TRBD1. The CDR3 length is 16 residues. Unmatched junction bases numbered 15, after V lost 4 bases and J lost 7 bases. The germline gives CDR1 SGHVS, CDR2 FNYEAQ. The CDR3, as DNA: TGTGCCAGCAGCTATCAGGGGGGACAGGCCTTTGGGGAGCAGTACTTC. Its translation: CASSYQGGQAFGEQYF.

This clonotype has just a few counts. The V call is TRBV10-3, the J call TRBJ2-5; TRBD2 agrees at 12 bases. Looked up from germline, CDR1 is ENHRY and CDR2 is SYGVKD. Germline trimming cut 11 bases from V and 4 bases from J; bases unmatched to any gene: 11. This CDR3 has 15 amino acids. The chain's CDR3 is CAAGSGTSGLETQYF. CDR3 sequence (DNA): TGTGCCGCCGGTTCCGGGACTAGCGGGCTAGAGACCCAGTACTTC.

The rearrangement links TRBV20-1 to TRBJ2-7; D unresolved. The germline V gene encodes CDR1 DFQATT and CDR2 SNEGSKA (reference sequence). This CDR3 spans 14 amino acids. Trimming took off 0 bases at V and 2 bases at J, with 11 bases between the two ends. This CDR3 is CSARDIGRTYEQYF. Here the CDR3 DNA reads TGCAGTGCTAGAGATATTGGGCGAACCTACGAGCAGTACTTC.

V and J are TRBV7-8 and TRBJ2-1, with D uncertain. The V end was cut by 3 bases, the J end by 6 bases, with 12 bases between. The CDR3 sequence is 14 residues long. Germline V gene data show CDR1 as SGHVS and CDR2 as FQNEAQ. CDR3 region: CASSFSEEPNEQFF. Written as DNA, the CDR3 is TGTGCCAGCAGCTTCTCAGAGGAACCCAATGAGCAGTTCTTC.

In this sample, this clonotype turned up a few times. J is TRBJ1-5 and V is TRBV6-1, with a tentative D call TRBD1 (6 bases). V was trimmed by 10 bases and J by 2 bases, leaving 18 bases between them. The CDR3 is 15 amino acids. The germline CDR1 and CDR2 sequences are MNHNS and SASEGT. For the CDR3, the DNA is TGTGCCACCTGGGGGGGGGCGTCCGGCAATCAGCCCCAGCATTTT. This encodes CATWGGASGNQPQHF.

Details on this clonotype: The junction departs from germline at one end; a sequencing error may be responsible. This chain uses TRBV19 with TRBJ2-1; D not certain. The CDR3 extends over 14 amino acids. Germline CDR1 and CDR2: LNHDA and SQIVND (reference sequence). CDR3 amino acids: CASSIDSSYNEQFF. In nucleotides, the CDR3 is TGTGCCAGTAGCATAGATAGCTCCTACAATGAGCAGTTCTTC. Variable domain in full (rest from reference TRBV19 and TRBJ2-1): DGGITQSPKYLFRKEGQNVTLSCEQNLNHDAMYWYRQDPGQGLRLIYYSQIVNDFQKGDIAEGYSVSREKKESFPLTVTSAQKNPTAFYLCASSIDSSYNEQFFGPGTRLTVL.

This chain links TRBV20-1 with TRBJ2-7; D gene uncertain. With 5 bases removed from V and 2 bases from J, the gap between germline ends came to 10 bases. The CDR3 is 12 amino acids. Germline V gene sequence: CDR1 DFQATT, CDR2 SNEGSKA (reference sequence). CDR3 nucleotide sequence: TGCAGTGCTCTAAAGCCGCCCTACGAGCAGTACTTC. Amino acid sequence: CSALKPPYEQYF.

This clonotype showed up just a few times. CDR3 residues: CASSFVGNNEQFF. CDR3 nucleotide sequence: TGTGCCAGCAGTTTTGTGGGGAACAATGAGCAGTTCTTC. The chain employs TRBV12-3 or TRBV12-4 and TRBJ2-1; D is undetermined. This CDR3 has 13 amino acids. V was shortened by 3 bases and J by 5 bases, with 8 bases between the two germline ends.

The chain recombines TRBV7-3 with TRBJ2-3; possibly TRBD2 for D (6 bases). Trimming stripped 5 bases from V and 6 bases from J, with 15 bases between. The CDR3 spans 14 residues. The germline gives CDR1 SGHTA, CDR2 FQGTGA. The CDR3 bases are TGTGCCAGCAGCGTGGGAGGCTATTCGGATACGCAGTATTTT. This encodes CASSVGGYSDTQYF.